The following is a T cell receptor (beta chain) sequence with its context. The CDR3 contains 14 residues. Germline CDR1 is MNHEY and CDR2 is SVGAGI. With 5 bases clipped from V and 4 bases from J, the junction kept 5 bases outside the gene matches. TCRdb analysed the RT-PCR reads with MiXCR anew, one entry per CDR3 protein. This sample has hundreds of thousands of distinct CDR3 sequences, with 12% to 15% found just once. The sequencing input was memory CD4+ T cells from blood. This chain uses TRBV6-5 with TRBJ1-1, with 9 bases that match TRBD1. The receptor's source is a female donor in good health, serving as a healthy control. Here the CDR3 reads CASSTDRGATEAFF. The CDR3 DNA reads TGTGCCAGCAGTACCGACAGGGGGGCCACTGAAGCTTTCTTT.